These 23 T cell receptor beta chains came from one sample sequenced in a study of PD-L1 blockade in urothelial cancer. Only in-frame clones appear in the TCRdb table, and some are missing; sequencing was by immunoSEQ multiplex PCR. The sample lists 53,000 or so clones; 70% to 90% were seen once. The time point denotes: peripheral blood 6 weeks after treatment start. The sequences come from PBMCs, collected around atezolizumab (anti-PD-L1) treatment. All receptors derive from a man in his 60s with urothelial cancer.

The chain couples TRBV6-1 to TRBJ2-2; no clear D. V lost 1 base to trimming and J lost 4 bases, with 10 bases between them. Germline V gene sequence: CDR1 MNHNS, CDR2 SASEGT. The CDR3 has 15 amino acids. CDR3 in DNA: TGTGCCAGCAGTGAAGGTAGAGGCAGCACCGGGGAGCTGTTTTTT. Translated: CASSEGRGSTGELFF.

This clone was counted a single time. The chain carries TRBV7-3 and TRBJ2-2; 9 bases line up with TRBD1. V was pared by 0 bases and J by 1 base, with 3 bases of the junction left unmatched. CDR3 length: 17 residues. Germline assignment: CDR1 SGHTA and CDR2 FQGTGA. The CDR3 reads CASSLTRQGGNTGELFF. DNA for the CDR3: TGTGCCAGCAGCTTAACTCGACAGGGGGGGAACACCGGGGAGCTGTTTTTT.

In its sample, this clone was seen once. The chain recombines TRBV19 with TRBJ1-5; no reliable D call. Germline CDR1 LNHDA, CDR2 SQIVND (reference sequence). The length of the CDR3 is 14 residues. V was pared by 3 bases and J by 0 bases, with 6 bases between. The CDR3 protein is CASSMVSSNQPQHF. The CDR3 nucleotides read TGTGCCAGTAGTATGGTCAGTAGCAATCAGCCCCAGCATTTT.

The sample holds a few counts of this clone. The V call is TRBV4-1, the J call TRBJ1-1; D uncertain. Between the trimmed V and J ends, which lost 3 bases and 4 bases, there was a span of 15 bases. The CDR3 runs 15 residues. In germline, CDR1 is MGHRA, CDR2 YSYEKL. The DNA of the CDR3 is TGCGCCAGCAGCCAGAACACGGACGCGGGCACTGAAGCTTTCTTT. Translation: CASSQNTDAGTEAFF.

The chain has TRBV7-2 and TRBJ2-5, with 11 bases that match TRBD2. Germline assignment: CDR1 SGHTA and CDR2 FQGNSA. The CDR3 has 17 amino acids. V shed 4 bases, J shed 5 bases, and the junction held 12 bases outside the gene matches. The CDR3 nucleotides are TGTGCCAGCAGCTCGAAGTACTCTAGCGGGAGGATGGAGACCCAGTACTTC. Translated: CASSSKYSSGRMETQYF.

The genes are TRBV18 and TRBJ2-1, with 10 nucleotides matching TRBD2. This CDR3 has 16 residues. The junction had 7 bases not matched to a gene; V was cut back by 0 bases and J by 8 bases. Per the germline V gene, CDR1 is KGHSH and CDR2 is LQKENI. CDR3 sequence: CASSPPGLALPDEQFF. CDR3 DNA sequence: TGTGCCAGCTCACCACCGGGACTAGCGCTCCCCGATGAGCAGTTCTTC.

This rearrangement joins TRBV7-2 to TRBJ2-4, with TRBD1 as a possible D gene (5 bases). With 5 bases removed from V and 0 bases from J, the gap between germline ends came to 14 bases. CDR3 length equals 16 residues. Germline assignment: CDR1 SGHTA and CDR2 FQGNSA. This chain's CDR3 is CASSPSGRGAKNIQYF. The CDR3 DNA follows: TGTGCCAGCAGCCCCTCCGGAAGGGGAGCCAAAAACATTCAGTACTTC.

This chain joins TRBV7-2 and TRBJ2-3; the match to TRBD2 covers 7 bases. Germline V lookup: CDR1 SGHTA, CDR2 FQGNSA. This CDR3 contains 15 residues. Losses at the gene ends were 5 bases for V and 0 bases for J; bases not matched to a gene: 5. DNA of the CDR3: TGTGCCAGCAGCGTCGGGACTACTAGCACAGATACGCAGTATTTT. Residues: CASSVGTTSTDTQYF.

This clone has just one count. The chain carries TRBV7-9 and TRBJ2-7; 9 bases match TRBD1. The V and J ends lost 3 bases and 3 bases, in that order; junction bases with no gene match: 3. Germline V gene data show CDR1 as SEHNR and CDR2 as FQNEAQ (reference sequence). This CDR3 is built from 14 residues. CDR3 in DNA: TGTGCCAGCAGCTTCCCGGGACAGGGCTACGAGCAGTACTTC. This gives the protein CASSFPGQGYEQYF.

The chain combines TRBV9 with TRBJ2-1, with D perhaps matching TRBD1 (5 bases). The CDR3 runs to 15 residues. Deletions cut 5 bases from V and 8 bases from J, with 20 bases between. Germline CDR1 is SGDLS and CDR2 is YYNGEE. The CDR3 DNA is TGTGCCAGCAGTCCCCAAATGACAGAGTTTGATGAGCAGTTCTTC. This sequence encodes CASSPQMTEFDEQFF.

V usage is TRBV28 and J usage is TRBJ1-5; a weak D match, TRBD1 (6 bases). This CDR3 contains 13 residues. Looked up from germline, CDR1 is MDHEN and CDR2 is SYDVKM. Trimming removed 7 bases from V and 2 bases from J, with 9 bases in between. The CDR3 bases are TGTGCCAGCATTCCAGGGGGCAATCAGCCCCAGCATTTT. Protein: CASIPGGNQPQHF.

This clone has a handful of counts. The chain is built from TRBV4-1 and TRBJ2-7; 7 bases map to TRBD1. The CDR3 spans 14 residues. CDR1 is MGHRA and CDR2 is YSYEKL in the germline V gene. The trim removed 4 bases at V and 5 bases at J, leaving 8 bases unmatched. This CDR3 reads CASSPVGQRNEQYF. The DNA for the CDR3 is TGCGCCAGCAGCCCAGTGGGACAGAGGAACGAGCAGTACTTC.

This chain uses TRBV5-6 with TRBJ2-2; possible D gene TRBD2, 5 bases. The CDR3 has 15 amino acids. From germline, CDR1 is SGHDT and CDR2 YYEEEE. The ends were cut back, 5 bases at V and 0 bases at J, with 11 bases in the middle. The CDR3 DNA reads as TGTGCCAGCAGAGGTGGCGGGTCGAACACCGGGGAGCTGTTTTTT. It yields the protein CASRGGGSNTGELFF.

The chain uses TRBV5-1 and TRBJ2-2; 7 positions match TRBD1. The junction had 11 bases not matched to a gene; V was cut back by 4 bases and J by 5 bases. Germline loops: CDR1 SGHRS, CDR2 YFSETQ. The length of the CDR3 is 16 residues. The CDR3 here is CASSPGPPTGTGELFF. The DNA for the CDR3 is TGCGCCAGCAGCCCCGGGCCCCCGACAGGGACCGGGGAGCTGTTTTTT.

This rearrangement joins TRBV9 to TRBJ1-6; TRBD1 might be the D (5 bases). Trimming took off 4 bases at V and 10 bases at J, with 18 bases between the two ends. CDR1 and CDR2 (germline): SGDLS, YYNGEE. The CDR3 has 15 amino acids. The DNA for the CDR3 is TGTGCCAGCAGCAACCAGGGAGGGGCCGGATCACCCCTCCACTTT. This sequence encodes CASSNQGGAGSPLHF.

The V gene is TRBV6-1, the J gene TRBJ2-7; 7 bases match TRBD1. CDR3 length: 15 residues. From germline, CDR1 is MNHNS and CDR2 SASEGT. V trimming: 1 base; J trimming: 5 bases; junction bases outside the gene matches: 8. DNA of the CDR3: TGTGCCAGCAGTGAAGGAAGGGGGCCTAGGGACGAGCAGTACTTC. It codes for CASSEGRGPRDEQYF.

V usage is TRBV27 and J usage is TRBJ2-7; tentative D call: TRBD1 (5 bases). Germline CDR1 is MNHEY and CDR2 is SMNVEV (reference sequence). With 0 bases removed from V and 3 bases from J, the gap between germline ends came to 27 bases. CDR3 length: 20 amino acids. CDR3 DNA: TGTGCCAGCAGTTTATCGAGTCCCCCTTTAAGCAGGGCCACGAACTACGAGCAGTACTTC. This translates into CASSLSSPPLSRATNYEQYF.

The rearrangement links TRBV28 to TRBJ2-5; the match to TRBD1 covers 9 bases. After removal of 6 bases from V and 3 bases from J, the junction contained 8 bases not matched to a gene. Germline V CDR1 and CDR2: MDHEN, SYDVKM. The CDR3 has 15 residues. CDR3 nucleotide sequence: TGTGCCAGCAGGGCCGCGGGACAGGGAAAAGAGACCCAGTACTTC. Residues: CASRAAGQGKETQYF.

This rearrangement joins TRBV9 to TRBJ2-5; TRBD1 matches 10 bases. This CDR3 region has 18 residues. The germline gives CDR1 SGDLS, CDR2 YYNGEE. V lost 4 bases to trimming and J lost 4 bases; unmatched junction nucleotides: 16. In nucleotides, the CDR3 is TGTGCCAGCAGCATATCGACAGGGGGCGCGAGGGCGGTAGAGACCCAGTACTTC. Translation: CASSISTGGARAVETQYF.

This clone turned up a few times. The chain carries TRBV29-1 and TRBJ2-7, with 8 bases that match TRBD1. CDR3 length equals 12 residues. Germline loops: CDR1 SQVTM, CDR2 ANQGSEA. CDR3 bases: TGCAGTGGGGGACAGGTACCGTACGAGCAGTACTTC. Translating gives CSGGQVPYEQYF.

V and J are TRBV18 and TRBJ2-6; 9 nucleotides match TRBD1. The V gene end was trimmed by 4 bases and the J gene end by 0 bases; junction bases not matched to a gene: 1. CDR1 is KGHSH and CDR2 is LQKENI in the germline V gene. This CDR3 comprises 16 residues. As DNA, the CDR3 is TGTGCCAGCTCACGGGACAGGGTCTCTGGGGCCAACGTCCTGACTTTC. The encoded protein is CASSRDRVSGANVLTF.

The genes are TRBV2 and TRBJ2-2, with 8 bases that match TRBD1. This CDR3 spans 14 amino acids. From germline, CDR1 is SNHLY and CDR2 FYNNEI. V lost 6 bases, J lost 1 base, and 1 base stayed unmatched. The CDR3 reads CASRGQGNTGELFF. CDR3 in DNA: TGTGCCAGCAGAGGACAGGGGAACACCGGGGAGCTGTTTTTT.

CDR3 DNA sequence: TGTGCCAGTAGTATATTCGACAGGGGGAATCGCAATCAGCCCCAGCATTTT. Residues: CASSIFDRGNRNQPQHF. The chain recombines TRBV19 with TRBJ1-5; 9 positions agree with TRBD1. V lost 2 bases and J lost 2; bases outside the gene matches: 7. The CDR3 consists of 17 residues. Per the germline V gene, CDR1 is LNHDA and CDR2 is SQIVND (reference sequence).